Listed here are 10 T cell receptor beta chains from one sample, sequenced in a study of T cell changes during pregnancy in multiple sclerosis. The assay was immunoSEQ multiplex PCR, and TCRdb's table has in-frame clones only and misses some. The sample has some 79,000 clones; just over 90% are singletons. The sample was CD4+ T cells from peripheral blood mononuclear cells, taken in the second trimester of pregnancy. These receptors all come from a female donor with multiple sclerosis, enrolled in a pregnancy study.

The genes are TRBV28 and TRBJ1-2; D unresolved. The V gene lost 8 bases and the J gene lost 4 bases, with 14 bases spanning the gap. CDR3 size: 13 residues. Germline CDR1 reads MDHEN; CDR2 reads SYDVKM. CDR3 bases: TGTGCCAGCCGGATTGCCAGCGTCTATGGCTACACCTTC. Protein product: CASRIASVYGYTF.

The table lists this clone with a count of one. The V and J genes are TRBV28 and TRBJ2-7, with D possibly being TRBD1 (6 bases). Trimming removed 5 bases from V and 6 bases from J, with 11 bases in between. This CDR3 region has 12 residues. The germline gives CDR1 MDHEN, CDR2 SYDVKM. DNA for the CDR3: TGTGCCAGCAGTGGGGGCCCCCGCGAGCAGTACTTC. Translating gives CASSGGPREQYF.

The chain uses TRBV7-6 and TRBJ1-6; 9 bases fit TRBD1. The CDR3 is 16 residues long. Germline CDR1 reads SGHVS; CDR2 reads FNYEAQ. The ends lost 5 bases at V and 6 bases at J; junction bases unmatched: 8. The CDR3 DNA reads TGTGCCAGCAGCACCCGATACAGGGGGCGTAATTCACCCCTCCACTTT. This encodes CASSTRYRGRNSPLHF.

V gene TRBV4-2 combines with J gene TRBJ2-5, with TRBD2 matching over 11 bases. The germline V gene encodes CDR1 LGHNA and CDR2 YNFKEQ. This CDR3 is 19 amino acids long. With 1 base clipped from V and 1 base from J, the junction kept 11 bases outside the gene matches. For the CDR3, the DNA is TGTGCCAGCAGCCAAGGTAGAACTAGCGGGAGAAGGGTCCAAGAGACCCAGTACTTC. Translation gives CASSQGRTSGRRVQETQYF.

This clone appeared a single time. The chain carries TRBV5-1 and TRBJ2-7, with 9 bases fitting TRBD2. The CDR3 extends over 15 amino acids. Germline-derived CDR1 and CDR2 are SGHRS and YFSETQ. Trimming removed 4 bases from V and 7 bases from J; junction bases left unmatched: 12. The CDR3 sequence: CASSHGLAIGGEQYF. CDR3 nucleotides: TGCGCCAGCAGCCATGGACTAGCGATCGGTGGGGAGCAGTACTTC. The full variable domain, completed using reference TRBV5-1 and TRBJ2-7, is KAGVTQTPRYLIKTRGQQVTLSCSPISGHRSVSWYQQTPGQGLQFLFEYFSETQRNKGNFPGRFSGRQFSNSRSEMNVSTLELGDSALYLCASSHGLAIGGEQYFGPGTRLTVT.

The chain is built from TRBV19 and TRBJ2-7, with TRBD2 matching 8 bases. V was pared by 4 bases and J by 6 bases, with 11 bases of the junction left unmatched. Germline-derived CDR1 and CDR2 are LNHDA and SQIVND (reference sequence). The CDR3 is made up of 15 amino acids. CDR3 sequence: CASSTLAGGGGEQYF. In DNA form, the CDR3 reads TGTGCCAGTAGTACCTTGGCGGGAGGAGGGGGCGAGCAGTACTTC. Filled out from reference TRBV19 and TRBJ2-7, the complete variable domain reads DGGITQSPKYLFRKEGQNVTLSCEQNLNHDAMYWYRQDPGQGLRLIYYSQIVNDFQKGDIAEGYSVSREKKESFPLTVTSAQKNPTAFYLCASSTLAGGGGEQYFGPGTRLTVT.

The rearrangement links TRBV25-1 to TRBJ1-5, with 7 bases lining up with TRBD1. CDR3 size: 14 residues. V dropped 6 bases and J dropped 8; count of bases not matched to a gene: 10. Germline V gene lookup returns CDR1 MGHDK and CDR2 SYGVNS. In DNA form, the CDR3 reads TGTGCCAGCAGAAGACAGGGCTGGAATGAGCCCCAGCATTTT. Translated: CASRRQGWNEPQHF.

V and J are TRBV7-9 and TRBJ2-2; the match to TRBD1 covers 8 bases. There are 14 residues in the CDR3. Trimming cost V 5 bases and J 4 bases; bases outside gene matches: 3. The germline gives CDR1 SEHNR, CDR2 FQNEAQ (reference sequence). The CDR3 DNA sequence: TGTGCCAGCAGCCAGGACAGGGCCACCGGGGAGCTGTTTTTT. It encodes CASSQDRATGELFF.

The rearrangement joins TRBV7-9 to TRBJ2-5, with D tentatively TRBD2 (5 bases). The CDR3 is 15 amino acids. V lost 5 bases and J 1 base, leaving 14 bases between the germline ends. Germline V gene data show CDR1 as SEHNR and CDR2 as FQNEAQ (reference sequence). This CDR3 reads CASSPGWEPQETQYF. In DNA, the CDR3 is TGTGCCAGCAGCCCAGGTTGGGAGCCCCAAGAGACCCAGTACTTC.

The V call is TRBV6-1, the J call TRBJ1-1; a possible D gene is TRBD1 (5 bases). V dropped 0 bases and J dropped 4 bases, with 21 bases sitting between them. There are 18 residues in the CDR3. In germline, CDR1 is MNHNS, CDR2 SASEGT. DNA for the CDR3: TGTGCCAGCAGTGAAGCCCCAGGAGGGGCCTCATTTGGCACTGAAGCTTTCTTT. Amino acid sequence: CASSEAPGGASFGTEAFF.